This T cell receptor beta chain appears in the sequencing data of a study of long-term antiretroviral therapy in people with HIV. General observations from the study: Dominance of pre-ART expanded clones persisted, fluctuating and often declining after ART. ART adherence, viral resistance and therapy changes went undocumented.

For this clone: Its antigen is as yet unknown.

CDR3 size: 17 residues. Trimming shortened V by 6 bases and J by 0 bases, and 18 bases separated the two germline ends. Germline CDR1 and CDR2: MDHEN and SYDVKM. The assay, immunoSEQ v3.0, was run at survey level. Repertoires were generated with immunoSEQ multiplex PCR, while TCRdb's copy carries only in-frame clones and drops some. This repertoire shows approximately 25,000 clones, about 86% found once; its top ten account for more than 15%. The rearrangement uses TRBV28 and TRBJ1-5, with D possibly being TRBD1 (5 bases). This receptor was identified in a man aged 45-60 years with HIV. The specimen comprised unsorted PBMCs, sampled 1.2 years after starting antiretroviral therapy. The CDR3 reads CASSQWVGGYSNQPQHF. CDR3 bases: TGTGCCAGCAGCCAATGGGTTGGGGGTTATAGCAATCAGCCCCAGCATTTT. The entire variable domain, with the rest obtained from reference TRBV28 and TRBJ1-5, is as follows: DVKVTQSSRYLVKRTGEKVFLECVQDMDHENMFWYRQDPGLGLRLIYFSYDVKMKEKGDIPEGYSVSREKKERFSLILESASTNQTSMYLCASSQWVGGYSNQPQHFGDGTRLSIL.